The 4 T cell receptor beta chains listed next were all sequenced from one sample in a study of CD8 T cells in Susac syndrome (dated by TCRdb to between 2018 and 2021). The library was made by the immunoSEQ multiplex PCR assay. RNA was extracted with the RNeasy kit and roughly 0.5 to 1 ug was reverse transcribed using random hexamers. The public reads were run again by TCRdb, first through fastp at Q25 and then through MiXCR, and only productive beta chains were kept. One record per CDR3 amino acid sequence lists the most common genes and DNA. Recorded for this sample are more than 150,000 distinct CDR3 sequences; about 90% of them occurred a single time. Approximately 0.082% of the sample lies in the top ten. Specimen: CD4+ T cells from PBMCs. Receptor source: a human donor in good health.

Only one count was recorded for this clonotype. The chain carries TRBV28 and TRBJ1-2; 7 bases match TRBD1. The CDR3 consists of 14 residues. Germline V gives CDR1 MDHEN, CDR2 SYDVKM. Trimming cost V 3 bases and J 4 bases; bases outside gene matches: 5. CDR3 coding DNA: TGTGCCAGCAGTTTGACAGGGATTGTCTATGGCTACACCTTC. Amino acid sequence: CASSLTGIVYGYTF.

The chain combines TRBV2 with TRBJ1-1, with 7 bases aligning to TRBD1. Trimming removed 7 bases from V and 3 bases from J; junction bases left unmatched: 8. Germline V lookup: CDR1 SNHLY, CDR2 FYNNEI. This CDR3 is built from 14 residues. The CDR3 region has the DNA TGTGCCAGCATGCCACGAGGGGGCCACACTGAAGCTTTCTTT. This gives the protein CASMPRGGHTEAFF.

The chain carries TRBV12-3 or TRBV12-4 and TRBJ2-7, with 7 bases fitting TRBD1. The CDR3 spans 12 residues. The ends lost 7 bases at V and 6 bases at J; junction bases unmatched: 6. DNA of the CDR3: TGTGCCAGCACAACAGGGGTTGGCGAGCAGTACTTC. Its translation: CASTTGVGEQYF.

This sequence joins TRBV5-6 and TRBJ2-3, with 8 bases lining up with TRBD1. Germline V gives CDR1 SGHDT, CDR2 YYEEEE. CDR3 size: 17 residues. Trimming removed 0 bases from V and 4 bases from J; junction bases left unmatched: 10. The CDR3 DNA is TGTGCCAGCAGCTTGGACGGGCACGGACAGGGCCCAGATACGCAGTATTTT. Translating gives CASSLDGHGQGPDTQYF. The whole variable domain, filled in from reference TRBV5-6 and TRBJ2-3, reads DAGVTQSPTHLIKTRGQQVTLRCSPKSGHDTVSWYQQALGQGPQFIFQYYEEEERQRGNFPDRFSGHQFPNYSSELNVNALLLGDSALYLCASSLDGHGQGPDTQYFGPGTRLTVL.